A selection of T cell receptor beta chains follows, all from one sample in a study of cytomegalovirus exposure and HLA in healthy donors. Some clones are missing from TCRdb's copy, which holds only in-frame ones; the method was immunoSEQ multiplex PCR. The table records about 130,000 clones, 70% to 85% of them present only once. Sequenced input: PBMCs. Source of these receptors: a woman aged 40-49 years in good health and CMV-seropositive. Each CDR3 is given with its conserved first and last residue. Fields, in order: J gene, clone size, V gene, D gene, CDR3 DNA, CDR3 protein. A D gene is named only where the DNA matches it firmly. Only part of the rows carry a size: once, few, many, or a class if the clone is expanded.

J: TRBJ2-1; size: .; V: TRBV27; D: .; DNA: TGTGCCAGCAGTTCCGCCCGACTAGACTACAATGAGCAGTTCTTC; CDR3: CASSSARLDYNEQFF
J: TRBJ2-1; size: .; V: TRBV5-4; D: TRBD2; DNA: TGTGCCAGCAGCCGTAGCGGGAACTCCTACAATGAGCAGTTCTTC; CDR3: CASSRSGNSYNEQFF
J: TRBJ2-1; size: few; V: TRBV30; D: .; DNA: TGTGCCTTTCAGGGCCCTCCCTACAATGAGCAGTTCTTC; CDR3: CAFQGPPYNEQFF
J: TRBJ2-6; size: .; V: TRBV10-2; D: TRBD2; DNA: TGCGCCAGCACTGGCGGGAGGAGGTCTGGGGCCAACGTCCTGACTTTC; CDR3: CASTGGRRSGANVLTF
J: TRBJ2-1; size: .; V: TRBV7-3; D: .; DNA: TGTGCCAGCAGCTTATCGCAGGGGGGCTGGATGAATGAGCAGTTCTTC; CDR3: CASSLSQGGWMNEQFF
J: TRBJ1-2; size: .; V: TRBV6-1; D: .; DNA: TGTGCCAGCAGTGAAGCGCTAAAGGGGCGCGGCTACACCTTC; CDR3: CASSEALKGRGYTF
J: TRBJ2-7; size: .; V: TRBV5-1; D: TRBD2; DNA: TGCGCCAGCAGCCCGGGACTAGCGGTAACCTACGAGCAGTACTTC; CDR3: CASSPGLAVTYEQYF
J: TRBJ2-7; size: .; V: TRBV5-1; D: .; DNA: TGCGTCAGCAGCTTCCAACTAGCAACCTACGAGCAGTACTTC; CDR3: CVSSFQLATYEQYF
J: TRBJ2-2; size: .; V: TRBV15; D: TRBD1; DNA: TGTGCCACCAGCAGATACGACAGGGGAGGCACCGGGGAGCTGTTTTTT; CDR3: CATSRYDRGGTGELFF
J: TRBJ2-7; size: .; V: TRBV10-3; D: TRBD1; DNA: TGTGCCACCCTACCCGGACAGGCCGATATATACGAGCAGTACTTC; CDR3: CATLPGQADIYEQYF
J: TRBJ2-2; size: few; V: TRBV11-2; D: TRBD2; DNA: TGTGCCAGCAGCTTCCTAGCGGGAGGACCCGGGGAGCTGTTTTTT; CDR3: CASSFLAGGPGELFF
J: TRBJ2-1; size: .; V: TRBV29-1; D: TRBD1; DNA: TGCAGCGCGGGACAGTCCGATGAGCAGTTCTTC; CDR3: CSAGQSDEQFF
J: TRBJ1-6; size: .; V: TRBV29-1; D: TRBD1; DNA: TGCAGCGTCCGACAGGGGGCAAATTCACCCCTCCACTTT; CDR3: CSVRQGANSPLHF
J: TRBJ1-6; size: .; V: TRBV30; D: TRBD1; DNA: TGTGCCTGGAACCCCCAAGGGACAGCGAGATTTAATTCACCCCTCCACTTT; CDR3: CAWNPQGTARFNSPLHF
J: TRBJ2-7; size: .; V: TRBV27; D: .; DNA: TGTGCCACCCAGGTCATATTCTCGGCGGGTGAGCAGTACTTC; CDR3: CATQVIFSAGEQYF
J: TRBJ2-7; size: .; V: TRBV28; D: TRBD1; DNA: TGTGCCAGCAGTTTATCCCGAGGGGGCAACGAGCAGTACTTC; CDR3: CASSLSRGGNEQYF
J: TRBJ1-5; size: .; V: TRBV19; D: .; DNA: TGTGCCAGTAGTACCCGACAGGGCAATCAGCCCCAGCATTTT; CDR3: CASSTRQGNQPQHF
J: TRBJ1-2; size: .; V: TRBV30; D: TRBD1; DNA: TGTGCCTCGGACAGGGGCTCAGCTAACTATGGCTACACCTTC; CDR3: CASDRGSANYGYTF
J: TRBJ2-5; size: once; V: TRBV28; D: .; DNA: TGTGCCAGCAGATTAACGACAGGAAGGGTGGAGACCCAGTACTTC; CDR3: CASRLTTGRVETQYF
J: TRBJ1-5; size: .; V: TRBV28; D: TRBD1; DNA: TGTGCCAGCAGTTTAACCGGGACAGGGAATCAGCCCCAGCATTTT; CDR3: CASSLTGTGNQPQHF
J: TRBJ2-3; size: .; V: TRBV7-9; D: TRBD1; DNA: TGTGCCAGCAGCCTGACGACAGGGAGCACAGATACGCAGTATTTT; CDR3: CASSLTTGSTDTQYF
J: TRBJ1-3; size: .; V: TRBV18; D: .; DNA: TGTGCCAGCTCACCCGGGATCTCTGGAAACACCATATATTTT; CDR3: CASSPGISGNTIYF
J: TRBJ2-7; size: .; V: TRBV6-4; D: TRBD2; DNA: TGTGCCAGCAGTCGCACTAGCGGGAGCGGCAGCTACGAGCAGTACTTC; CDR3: CASSRTSGSGSYEQYF
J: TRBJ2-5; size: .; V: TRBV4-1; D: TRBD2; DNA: TGCGCCAGCAGCCTCGGACTAGTGGAGACCCAGTACTTC; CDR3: CASSLGLVETQYF
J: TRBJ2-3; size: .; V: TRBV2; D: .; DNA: TGTGCCAGCAGTGCCGATCTCGGTAGCACAGATACGCAGTATTTT; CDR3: CASSADLGSTDTQYF
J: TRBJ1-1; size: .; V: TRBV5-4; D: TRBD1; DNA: TGTGCCAGCAGCTTGGGACAGGGAGTAATGAACACTGAAGCTTTCTTT; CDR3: CASSLGQGVMNTEAFF
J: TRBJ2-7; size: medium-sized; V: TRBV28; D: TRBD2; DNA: TGTGCCAGCAGTTCTGTAGCGGGAGATCGGTACGAGCAGTACTTC; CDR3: CASSSVAGDRYEQYF
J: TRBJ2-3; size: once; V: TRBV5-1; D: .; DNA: TGCGCCAGCAGCTTAACTACCAACCCTAGCACAGATACGCAGTATTTT; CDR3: CASSLTTNPSTDTQYF
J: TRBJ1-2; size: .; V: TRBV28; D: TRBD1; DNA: TGTGCCGGATATTCAGGGGGACAGGGGAGTAACTATGGCTACACCTTC; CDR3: CAGYSGGQGSNYGYTF
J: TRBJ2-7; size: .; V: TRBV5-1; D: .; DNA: TGCGCCAGCAGCGTGATCGCGGACACCTTCTACGAGCAGTACTTC; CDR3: CASSVIADTFYEQYF
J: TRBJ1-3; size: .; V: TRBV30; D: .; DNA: TGTGCCTGGAGTGTGCGGTCCTCTGGAAACACCATATATTTT; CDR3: CAWSVRSSGNTIYF
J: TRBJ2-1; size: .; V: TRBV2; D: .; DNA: TGTGCCAGCGGGAGACCTTACAATGAGCAGTTCTTC; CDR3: CASGRPYNEQFF
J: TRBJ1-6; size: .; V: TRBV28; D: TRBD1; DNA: TGTGCCAGCAGTTTTTTCGGGACAGCTAATAATTCACCCCTCCACTTT; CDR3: CASSFFGTANNSPLHF
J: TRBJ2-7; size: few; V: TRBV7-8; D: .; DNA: TGTGCCAGCAGCTTACGGAGGGGTTACGAGCAGTACTTC; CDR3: CASSLRRGYEQYF
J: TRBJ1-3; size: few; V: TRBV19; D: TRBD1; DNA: TGTGCCAGTAGTTCCCAGGGACAGAACTCTGGAAACACCATATATTTT; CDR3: CASSSQGQNSGNTIYF
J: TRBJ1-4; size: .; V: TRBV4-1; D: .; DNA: TGCGCCAGCAGCCGGGGGGGTTTGGAACTGTTTTTT; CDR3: CASSRGGLELFF
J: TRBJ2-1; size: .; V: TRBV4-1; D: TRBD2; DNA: TGCGCCAGCAGCCAAGCAGCGGGAGGCCCCTACAATGAGCAGTTCTTC; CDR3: CASSQAAGGPYNEQFF
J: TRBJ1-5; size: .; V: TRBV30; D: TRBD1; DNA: TGTGCCTGGAGTGTCCAACGGACAGGGCGCAGCAATCAGCCCCAGCATTTT; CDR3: CAWSVQRTGRSNQPQHF
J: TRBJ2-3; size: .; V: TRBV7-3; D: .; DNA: TGTGCCAGCAGCTTGTACAGCACTAGCACAGATACGCAGTATTTT; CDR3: CASSLYSTSTDTQYF
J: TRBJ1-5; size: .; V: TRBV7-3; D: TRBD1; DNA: TGTGCCAGCAGCCCCCACAGGGGACAGCCCCAGCATTTT; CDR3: CASSPHRGQPQHF
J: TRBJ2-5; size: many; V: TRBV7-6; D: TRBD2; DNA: TGTGCCAGCAGCTCGGGACTAGCGGGGGGGGAAGAGACCCAGTACTTC; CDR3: CASSSGLAGGEETQYF
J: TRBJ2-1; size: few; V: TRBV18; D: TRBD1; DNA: TGTGCCAGCGCCCCGACAGGGATGCATGAGCAGTTCTTC; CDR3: CASAPTGMHEQFF
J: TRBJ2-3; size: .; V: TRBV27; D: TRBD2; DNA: TGTGCCAGCAGTTCTAGCGGGAGTACAGATACGCAGTATTTT; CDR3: CASSSSGSTDTQYF
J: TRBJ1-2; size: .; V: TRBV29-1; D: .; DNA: TGCAGCGTGGACCTGACGGGAGTGGGCTATGTCTACACCTTC; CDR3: CSVDLTGVGYVYTF
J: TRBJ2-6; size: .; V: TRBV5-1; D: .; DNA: TGCGCCAGCAGGTTGACAGACTCTGGGGCCAACGTCCTGACTTTC; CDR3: CASRLTDSGANVLTF
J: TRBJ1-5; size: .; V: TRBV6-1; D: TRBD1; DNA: TGTGCCAGCAGGAGGGGACAGGCCAATCAGCCCCAGCATTTT; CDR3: CASRRGQANQPQHF
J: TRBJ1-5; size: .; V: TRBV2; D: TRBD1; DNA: TGTGCCAGCACCGGACAGGGGGCAGGCAATCAGCCCCAGCATTTT; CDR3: CASTGQGAGNQPQHF
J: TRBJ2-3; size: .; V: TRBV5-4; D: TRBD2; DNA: TGTGCCAGCAGCCTCAGGACTAGCGGGAGTAGAGATACGCAGTATTTT; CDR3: CASSLRTSGSRDTQYF